This T cell receptor beta chain comes out of a study of T cell repertoires in cytomegalovirus infection. Study at large: CMV infection together with matching HLA type was indicated by public TCR beta signatures. Findings and caveats of the study: Carriers of CMV and the relevant HLA type were discriminated by public TCR beta frequency.

TCRdb used MiXCR to reprocess the reads, holding one entry per CDR3 protein. This sample has 150,000 or so distinct CDR3 sequences, with about 6.3% found just once. V dropped 7 bases and J dropped 4 bases, with 11 bases sitting between them. This CDR3 is 13 amino acids long. CDR1 LNHDA and CDR2 SQIVND come from the germline V gene (reference sequence). This clonotype was seen only a few times. Its antigen is currently unknown. The origin of this receptor is a human donor in good health (CMV status not recorded). Some clones in this sample may be carry-over from other donors' samples. The chain joins TRBV19 to TRBJ1-3; D remains ambiguous. Sequencing was carried out using PBMCs. CDR3 nucleotide sequence: TGTGCCAGTAATCCGACGACCGGAAACACCATATATTTT. It specifies CASNPTTGNTIYF.